At least ten counts were recorded for the clone carrying this TCR beta chain. Its antigen remains unknown. Using genomic DNA as the template, TCR beta VDJ and CDR3 profiling was carried out. TCRdb itself ran the reads through MiXCR, one entry per CDR3 protein. The sample consists of about 180,000 distinct CDR3 sequences, 35% to 50% of them appearing once. V was cut by 0 bases and J by 2 bases, with 14 bases left in between. CDR3 length: 16 amino acids. The V gene's germline CDR1 is SEHNR and CDR2 FQNEAQ (reference sequence). The sample belongs to a study of CD8+CD57+ T cells in acquired aplastic anemia. Whole-study findings and limits: Patients and controls were not found to differ significantly in CD8+ Simpson's diversity.

This clonotype was obtained from a human donor in good health. The J gene is TRBJ2-7, the V gene TRBV7-9; the D gene is possibly TRBD2 (6 bases). The source material was sorted CD4+, CD8+, or CD8+CD57+ T cells (not recorded which) from PBMCs. The CDR3 DNA follows: TGTGCCAGCAGCTTAGCCATTCGGGACTCGCCCTACGAGCAGTACTTC. Encoded protein: CASSLAIRDSPYEQYF.